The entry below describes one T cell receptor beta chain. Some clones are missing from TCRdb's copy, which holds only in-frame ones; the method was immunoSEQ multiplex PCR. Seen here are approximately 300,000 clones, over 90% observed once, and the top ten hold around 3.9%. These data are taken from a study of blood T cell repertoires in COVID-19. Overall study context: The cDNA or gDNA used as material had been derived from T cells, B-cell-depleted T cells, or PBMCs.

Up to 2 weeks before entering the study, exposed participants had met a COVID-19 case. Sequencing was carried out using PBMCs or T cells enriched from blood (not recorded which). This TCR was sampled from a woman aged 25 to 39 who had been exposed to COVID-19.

CDR3 in DNA: TGCGCCAGCAGCCAGACCGACAGTAGCTATGGCTACACCTTC. Residues: CASSQTDSSYGYTF. The V and J genes are TRBV4-3 and TRBJ1-2, with TRBD1 as a possible D gene (5 bases). CDR1 is LGHNA and CDR2 is YSLEER in the germline V gene. Trimming removed 3 bases from V and 4 bases from J, with 12 bases in between. The CDR3 consists of 14 residues.